The 26 T cell receptor beta chains listed next were all sequenced from one sample in a study of cytotoxic CD8 clonotypes in ibrutinib-treated CLL (dated by TCRdb to the early 2020s). The library came from the immunoSEQ multiplex PCR assay. In TCRdb, the immuneACCESS table is reduced to in-frame sequences with V and J assigned. These tables do not hold every clone; where another copy was compared, an unresolved V gene accounts for under half, and the others remain unexplained. The sample data list 150,000 or so clones, and 80% of these were observed just once. In total, the top ten clones hold less than 9% of the sample. Source: PBMCs, taken after 36 months of ibrutinib treatment. These receptors were collected from a human donor with chronic lymphocytic leukemia.

Only one count was recorded for this clone. V and J are TRBV6-5 and TRBJ2-6; D is unresolved. CDR1 and CDR2 from the germline V gene are MNHEY and SVGAGI. V lost 0 bases and J 0 bases, leaving 6 bases between the germline ends. This CDR3 is 16 amino acids long. Here the CDR3 reads CASSYSTPSGANVLTF. The CDR3 DNA sequence: TGTGCCAGCAGTTACTCTACCCCCTCTGGGGCCAACGTCCTGACTTTC.

The genes are TRBV28 and TRBJ2-1; D remains ambiguous. The length of the CDR3 is 14 residues. Trimming pared 7 bases from V and 0 bases from J, leaving 10 bases between. From germline, CDR1 is MDHEN and CDR2 SYDVKM. CDR3 DNA: TGTGCCAGCATCCCTCAATTCTCCTACAATGAGCAGTTCTTC. Its protein is CASIPQFSYNEQFF.

Here the CDR3 reads CASSPPLSMYGYTF. DNA of the CDR3: TGTGCCAGCAGTCCACCACTCAGCATGTATGGCTACACCTTC. The chain joins TRBV28 to TRBJ1-2; D is unresolved. The CDR3 is 14 amino acids. The V end was cut by 5 bases, the J end by 5 bases, with 15 bases between. The germline V gene has CDR1 MDHEN and CDR2 SYDVKM.

The chain links TRBV18 to TRBJ2-4; 7 nucleotides match TRBD1. V dropped 0 bases and J dropped 8; count of bases not matched to a gene: 4. The CDR3 runs 14 residues. CDR1 KGHSH and CDR2 LQKENI come from the germline V gene. The CDR3 DNA sequence: TGTGCCAGCTCACCACCAGGGGGCGCGGACATTCAGTACTTC. Translated: CASSPPGGADIQYF. Complete variable domain (other parts from reference TRBV18 and TRBJ2-4): NAGVMQNPRHLVRRRGQEARLRCSPMKGHSHVYWYRQLPEEGLKFMVYLQKENIIDESGMPKERFSAEFPKEGPSILRIQQVVRGDSAAYFCASSPPGGADIQYFGAGTRLSVL.

The chain employs TRBV4-1 and TRBJ2-5; D unresolved. With 0 bases removed from V and 7 bases from J, the gap between germline ends came to 6 bases. Germline V gene lookup returns CDR1 MGHRA and CDR2 YSYEKL. The CDR3 covers 12 residues. In nucleotides, the CDR3 is TGCGCCAGCAGCCAAGATTCCGTGACCCAGTACTTC. It encodes CASSQDSVTQYF.

The genes are TRBV6-1 and TRBJ1-2; the D gene is possibly TRBD1 (5 bases). CDR3 size: 16 residues. Germline CDR1 MNHNS, CDR2 SASEGT. The V and J ends lost 4 bases and 4 bases respectively, with 19 bases between them. The DNA of the CDR3 is TGTGCCAGCAGTGGGGACGGGACTCCCAGTGCCTATGGCTACACCTTC. Translation: CASSGDGTPSAYGYTF.

The V gene is TRBV5-1, the J gene TRBJ2-2; 10 nucleotides match TRBD1. Per the germline V gene, CDR1 is SGHRS and CDR2 is YFSETQ. The CDR3 runs to 15 residues. The ends lost 3 bases at V and 5 bases at J; junction bases unmatched: 4. In DNA form, the CDR3 reads TGCGCCAGCAGCTCGGGACAGGGGAATACCGGGGAGCTGTTTTTT. Protein sequence: CASSSGQGNTGELFF.

CDR3 nucleotide sequence: TGTGCCAGCAGTTTAATCGGGTTTAATGAAAAACTGTTTTTT. This encodes CASSLIGFNEKLFF. V usage is TRBV27 and J usage is TRBJ1-4, with D hard to call. Germline V CDR1 and CDR2: MNHEY, SMNVEV (reference sequence). This CDR3 is 14 amino acids long. V was shortened by 2 bases and J by 4 bases, with 8 bases between the two germline ends. Full variable domain (remainder filled in from reference TRBV27 and TRBJ1-4): EAQVTQNPRYLITVTGKKLTVTCSQNMNHEYMSWYRQDPGLGLRQIYYSMNVEVTDKGDVPEGYKVSRKEKRNFPLILESPSPNQTSLYFCASSLIGFNEKLFFGSGTQLSVL.

The V gene is TRBV5-1, the J gene TRBJ2-3; D uncertain. Germline CDR1 and CDR2: SGHRS and YFSETQ. V shed 0 bases and J shed 6 bases, with 14 bases lying between them. CDR3 length: 15 amino acids. CDR3 nucleotide sequence: TGCGCCAGCAGCTTGGGTCCAAACTTGGGGGATACGCAGTATTTT. It specifies CASSLGPNLGDTQYF.

The CDR3 region has the DNA TGTGCCATCGGGGCCGGGACAGGCACCTACGAGCAGTACTTC. As protein: CAIGAGTGTYEQYF. The gene calls are TRBV10-3 and TRBJ2-5; TRBD1 matches 8 bases. The J call is uncertain, as TRBJ2-7 better fits the DNA end. Germline V gene data show CDR1 as ENHRY and CDR2 as SYGVKD. This CDR3 is built from 14 residues.

J is TRBJ2-1 and V is TRBV7-2; D remains unclear. The CDR3 spans 13 residues. The ends were cut back, 5 bases at V and 6 bases at J, with 11 bases in the middle. The germline V gene has CDR1 SGHTA and CDR2 FQGNSA. The chain's CDR3 is CASSLDPGNEQFF. The DNA for the CDR3 is TGTGCCAGCAGCCTTGACCCGGGCAATGAGCAGTTCTTC.

This rearrangement joins TRBV30 to TRBJ1-5, with D maybe TRBD1 (5 bases). The germline gives CDR1 GTSNPN, CDR2 SVGIG (reference sequence). V was trimmed by 5 bases and J by 6 bases, leaving 14 bases between them. This CDR3 comprises 13 residues. This CDR3 reads CAWDQGTGQPQHF. The DNA for the CDR3 is TGTGCCTGGGATCAGGGTACGGGTCAGCCCCAGCATTTT.

This chain joins TRBV7-2 and TRBJ1-2; D perhaps matches TRBD1 (6 bases). Germline V lookup: CDR1 SGHTA, CDR2 FQGNSA. V lost 4 bases and J lost 6, with 12 bases in between. The CDR3 totals 13 residues. The CDR3 region has the DNA TGTGCCAGCAGCTCCGGGACACTCCATGGCTACACCTTC. Protein sequence: CASSSGTLHGYTF.

The chain carries TRBV27 and TRBJ2-2, with 9 bases matching TRBD1. Germline V CDR1 and CDR2: MNHEY, SMNVEV (reference sequence). CDR3 size: 17 residues. V lost 4 bases to trimming and J lost 5 bases; unmatched junction nucleotides: 11. The CDR3 DNA sequence: TGTGCCAGCAGTTGGCGTGGCGGGACAGGGTTGACCGGGGAGCTGTTTTTT. Its translation is CASSWRGGTGLTGELFF.

V and J are TRBV6-5 and TRBJ2-1; D not certain. CDR3 length: 13 residues. Germline values: CDR1 MNHEY, CDR2 SVGAGI. The V gene lost 2 bases and the J gene lost 2 bases, with 4 bases spanning the gap. The CDR3 reads CASSYEAYNEQFF. CDR3 in DNA: TGTGCCAGCAGTTACGAGGCCTACAATGAGCAGTTCTTC.

The chain joins TRBV28 to TRBJ2-4, with TRBD1 matching over 8 bases. The CDR3 has 15 residues. CDR1 and CDR2 from the germline V gene are MDHEN and SYDVKM. The V gene end was trimmed by 6 bases and the J gene end by 0 bases; junction bases not matched to a gene: 4. The chain's CDR3 is CASSRQGLAKNIQYF. CDR3 DNA sequence: TGTGCCAGCAGCCGACAGGGGTTAGCCAAAAACATTCAGTACTTC.

This clone was seen a handful of times. The rearrangement uses TRBV9 and TRBJ2-7; 13 positions agree with TRBD2. The CDR3 runs to 18 residues. The trim removed 4 bases at V and 0 bases at J, leaving 10 bases unmatched. Germline values: CDR1 SGDLS, CDR2 YYNGEE. The CDR3 reads CASSPGLAGALSSYEQYF. DNA for the CDR3: TGTGCCAGCAGCCCTGGACTAGCGGGAGCCCTTAGCTCCTACGAGCAGTACTTC. Full variable domain (missing parts from reference TRBV9 and TRBJ2-7): DSGVTQTPKHLITATGQRVTLRCSPRSGDLSVYWYQQSLDQGLQFLIQYYNGEERAKGNILERFSAQQFPDLHSELNLSSLELGDSALYFCASSPGLAGALSSYEQYFGPGTRLTVT.

Of note for this clone: Other DNA sequences from this sample encode an identical CDR3 as well. The rearrangement links TRBV5-1 to TRBJ2-7; 9 bases match TRBD2. V lost 0 bases and J lost 4; bases outside the gene matches: 5. Germline-derived CDR1 and CDR2 are SGHRS and YFSETQ. This CDR3 spans 15 amino acids. The CDR3 nucleotides are TGCGCCAGCAGCTTGGGTCTAGCGGGATCATACGAGCAGTACTTC. Its translation: CASSLGLAGSYEQYF.

This rearrangement joins TRBV4-2 to TRBJ1-3; D is perhaps TRBD1 (6 bases). The CDR3 runs 14 residues. CDR1 and CDR2 from the germline V gene are LGHNA and YNFKEQ. The germline V and J ends were trimmed by 3 bases and 11 bases, with 17 bases remaining between them. CDR3 sequence: CASSHADRWEAIYF. The CDR3 DNA is TGTGCCAGCAGCCACGCCGACAGGTGGGAGGCCATATATTTT.

V is TRBV28 and J is TRBJ2-2; the D gene is possibly TRBD1 (7 bases). Trimming took 2 bases from V and 7 from J, leaving 17 bases between them. Germline assignment: CDR1 MDHEN and CDR2 SYDVKM. There are 16 residues in the CDR3. CDR3: CASSLGGAGGIGELFF. In DNA form, the CDR3 reads TGTGCCAGCAGTTTAGGCGGGGCAGGGGGAATCGGGGAGCTGTTTTTT.

The chain links TRBV10-3 to TRBJ1-1; TRBD1 might be the D (6 bases). Trimming removed 7 bases at V and 7 bases at J, with 16 bases between. CDR1 is ENHRY, CDR2 SYGVKD, per germline. This CDR3 comprises 13 residues. CDR3 protein: CAIKQPAGVEAFF. The CDR3 DNA is TGTGCCATCAAACAGCCGGCAGGGGTTGAAGCTTTCTTT.

The chain has TRBV7-9 and TRBJ2-2, with D perhaps TRBD1 (6 bases). Germline assignment: CDR1 SEHNR and CDR2 FQNEAQ (reference sequence). The CDR3 runs to 16 residues. Trimming shortened V by 0 bases and J by 1 base, and 9 bases separated the two germline ends. The CDR3 DNA reads as TGTGCCAGCAGCTTAGCGCCGGGACAGAACACCGGGGAGCTGTTTTTT. Amino acid sequence: CASSLAPGQNTGELFF.

The chain couples TRBV18 to TRBJ2-7, with 10 nucleotides matching TRBD2. CDR3 length: 15 residues. V gave up 0 bases and J gave up 9 bases; unmatched junction bases: 8. Per the germline V gene, CDR1 is KGHSH and CDR2 is LQKENI. CDR3 coding DNA: TGTGCCAGCTCACCACCGGCAAGCGGGGGGGAAGGGCAGTACTTC. It translates to CASSPPASGGEGQYF.

The chain combines TRBV5-1 with TRBJ1-1; D remains ambiguous. From germline, CDR1 is SGHRS and CDR2 YFSETQ. CDR3 size: 14 residues. Trimming cost V 1 base and J 0 bases, with 7 bases left between them. The CDR3: CASSLHGMNTEAFF. CDR3 nucleotides: TGCGCCAGCAGCTTGCATGGGATGAACACTGAAGCTTTCTTT.

This clone was counted once. The V gene is TRBV5-1, the J gene TRBJ2-2, with a weak D call TRBD2 (5 bases). This CDR3 is 13 amino acids long. Germline CDR1 is SGHRS and CDR2 is YFSETQ. V was pared by 1 base and J by 6 bases, with 7 bases between. CDR3 bases: TGCGCCAGCAGCTTGTCGAGGGCCGGGGAGCTGTTTTTT. Translation: CASSLSRAGELFF.

This chain links TRBV30 with TRBJ2-5; the match to TRBD2 covers 9 bases. In germline, CDR1 is GTSNPN, CDR2 SVGIG (reference sequence). The trim removed 5 bases at V and 1 base at J, leaving 2 bases unmatched. The CDR3 consists of 13 residues. CDR3 residues: CAWGGGGQETQYF. The CDR3 region has the DNA TGTGCCTGGGGCGGGGGGGGCCAAGAGACCCAGTACTTC.